This TCR beta chain was documented in a study of cytomegalovirus exposure and HLA in healthy donors. Across the study: The roughly 110 validation repertoires were produced on the same platform as the 650 to 800 repertoires of the first cohort. This was reported in a later analysis.

Regarding this clone: The target antigen is unknown.

Deletions cut 3 bases from V and 10 bases from J, with 13 bases between. This CDR3 region has 13 residues. The V gene's germline CDR1 is SGHNT and CDR2 YENEEA. TCRdb keeps only in-frame clones here, not all; method: immunoSEQ multiplex PCR. This table has some 180,000 clones, roughly 86% appearing once. General study results and limits: For cytomegalovirus status, the classifier reportedly gave diagnoses with high specificity and sensitivity. First-cohort TCR clusters were later found to tend to co-occur in the roughly 130 validation repertoires. TCR sequences were mostly rare, though some public TCRs occurred in many donors.

Input material: PBMCs. This chain joins TRBV11-3 and TRBJ2-1; tentatively, D is TRBD2 (5 bases). The TCR originated in a young man in good health and CMV-seropositive. CDR3 sequence reads: CASSFFHPGEQFF. Written as DNA, the CDR3 is TGTGCCAGCAGCTTTTTTCACCCGGGGGAGCAGTTCTTC.